This TCR beta chain comes out of a study of response to subunit inactivated influenza vaccine. Study-wide points: Few new T cells, the authors suggested, are recruited by each seasonal influenza vaccination.

The CDR3 extends over 12 amino acids. Per germline, CDR1 DFQATT and CDR2 SNEGSKA (reference sequence). The ends lost 3 bases at V and 5 bases at J; junction bases unmatched: 4. TCRdb re-analysed the RT-PCR reads in MiXCR, keeping a single row per CDR3 protein. This repertoire shows about 800,000 distinct CDR3 sequences, 21% found once; its top ten account for more than 8.5%. This clonotype showed up just a few times. Its antigen is unidentified. The chain employs TRBV20-1 and TRBJ2-7; 7 bases agree with TRBD2. The material was PBMCs from blood, obtained more than 4 days after vaccination. This clonotype was sampled from a man in his forties or fifties who received an inactivated influenza vaccine. The CDR3 here is CSARGGSDEQYF. The CDR3 coding sequence is TGCAGTGCTAGGGGCGGGAGCGACGAGCAGTACTTC.